Presented here are 22 T cell receptor beta chains from one specimen sequenced in a study of shared clonotypes between healthy human individuals. This table comes from immunoSEQ multiplex PCR, and its TCRdb copy is limited to in-frame clones, with some not included. The data contain over a million clones, around 95% of them singletons. Sequencing input: naive CD4+ T cells sorted from blood. Noted subset: CD45RA+ positively selected. These receptors came from a man aged 25-45 years in good health.

Only a few counts were recorded for this clone. The chain has TRBV4-2 and TRBJ1-2; unclear D gene. The CDR3 has 16 amino acids. Germline lookup yields CDR1 LGHNA and CDR2 YNFKEQ. V was trimmed by 4 bases and J by 4 bases, leaving 19 bases between them. As DNA, the CDR3 is TGTGCCAGCAGCCGGGCCGTCGGGCAAGAAGTCTATGGCTACACCTTC. This translates into CASSRAVGQEVYGYTF.

The chain carries TRBV10-2 and TRBJ1-3; perhaps TRBD1 as D (5 bases). CDR1 WSHSY and CDR2 SAAADI come from the germline V gene. Trimming stripped 4 bases from V and 11 bases from J, with 21 bases between. This CDR3 contains 15 residues. CDR3 nucleotides: TGCGCCAGCAGTGTGATGGGTTTTGGGACGACAGCCATATATTTT. This encodes CASSVMGFGTTAIYF.

This sequence joins TRBV6-5 and TRBJ2-5; a possible D gene is TRBD2 (6 bases). CDR3 length: 14 residues. Between the trimmed V and J ends, which lost 2 bases and 9 bases, there was a span of 16 bases. The germline CDR1 and CDR2 sequences are MNHEY and SVGAGI. The CDR3 bases are TGTGCCAGCAGTTACCGGGCGGGGAATTGGGCCCAGTACTTC. Its translation: CASSYRAGNWAQYF.

The rearrangement joins TRBV5-6 to TRBJ1-5; 7 positions match TRBD1. The V segment lost 3 bases and the J segment 3 bases; nucleotides outside the gene matches: 6. The CDR3 sequence is 15 residues long. Germline V CDR1 and CDR2: SGHDT, YYEEEE. CDR3 in DNA: TGTGCCAGCAGCTACGGGGGACAGAACAATCAGCCCCAGCATTTT. This encodes CASSYGGQNNQPQHF.

This rearrangement joins TRBV5-1 to TRBJ2-3, with D tentatively TRBD1 (5 bases). Trimming left V 0 bases short and J 0 bases short, with 14 bases between. In germline, CDR1 is SGHRS, CDR2 YFSETQ. This CDR3 has 17 residues. CDR3 in amino acids: CASSLVAQVGSTDTQYF. The CDR3 DNA follows: TGCGCCAGCAGCTTGGTCGCACAGGTAGGGAGCACAGATACGCAGTATTTT.

The chain recombines TRBV5-1 with TRBJ2-3, with 9 bases fitting TRBD1. The CDR3 has 15 amino acids. V shed 5 bases, J shed 2 bases, and the junction held 6 bases outside the gene matches. The germline CDR1 and CDR2 sequences are SGHRS and YFSETQ. For the CDR3, the DNA is TGCGCCAGCAGGGACAGGGGTCATAACACAGATACGCAGTATTTT. Translated, it gives CASRDRGHNTDTQYF.

The J gene is TRBJ2-1, the V gene TRBV19, with a tentative D call TRBD1 (6 bases). The CDR3 covers 15 residues. Germline lookup yields CDR1 LNHDA and CDR2 SQIVND (reference sequence). V lost 3 bases, J lost 10 bases, and 19 bases lay in between. The CDR3 reads CASSIRSRGKGEQFF. The CDR3 DNA reads as TGTGCCAGTAGTATTCGGAGCAGGGGAAAGGGCGAGCAGTTCTTC.

The V call is TRBV7-3, the J call TRBJ2-3; D not resolved. The V gene lost 2 bases and the J gene lost 0 bases, with 9 bases spanning the gap. Germline V gives CDR1 SGHTA, CDR2 FQGTGA. This CDR3 is built from 15 residues. CDR3 residues: CASSLGRHSTDTQYF. DNA for the CDR3: TGTGCCAGCAGCTTAGGGCGGCATAGCACAGATACGCAGTATTTT. The whole variable domain, remainder taken from reference TRBV7-3 and TRBJ2-3, is GAGVSQTPSNKVTEKGKYVELRCDPISGHTALYWYRQSLGQGPEFLIYFQGTGAADDSGLPNDRFFAVRPEGSVSTLKIQRTERGDSAVYLCASSLGRHSTDTQYFGPGTRLTVL.

The chain recombines TRBV6-5 with TRBJ1-2; D is possibly TRBD1 (5 bases). This CDR3 has 12 amino acids. Germline values: CDR1 MNHEY, CDR2 SVGAGI. V was pared by 9 bases and J by 8 bases, with 16 bases between. CDR3 loop: CASTATGGGYTF. CDR3 DNA sequence: TGTGCCAGTACAGCGACGGGGGGAGGCTACACCTTC.

V and J are TRBV7-3 and TRBJ2-1; 8 bases match TRBD2. Per the germline V gene, CDR1 is SGHTA and CDR2 is FQGTGA. There are 16 residues in the CDR3. Unmatched junction bases numbered 6, after V lost 0 bases and J lost 5 bases. CDR3 nucleotide sequence: TGTGCCAGCAGCTTAACCCCGGGAGGGGGAAACAATGAGCAGTTCTTC. It is translated as CASSLTPGGGNNEQFF. Full variable domain (remainder filled in from reference TRBV7-3 and TRBJ2-1): GAGVSQTPSNKVTEKGKYVELRCDPISGHTALYWYRQSLGQGPEFLIYFQGTGAADDSGLPNDRFFAVRPEGSVSTLKIQRTERGDSAVYLCASSLTPGGGNNEQFFGPGTRLTVL.

This sequence joins TRBV5-5 and TRBJ2-7; 13 nucleotides agree with TRBD2. The CDR3 spans 16 residues. Germline CDR1 reads SGHKS; CDR2 reads YYEKEE (reference sequence). J lost 7 bases, V lost 4 bases, and 11 bases had no gene match. CDR3 nucleotide sequence: TGTGCCAGCAGCACGCGGGTTAGGACTAGCGGGGGAGAGCAGTACTTC. The encoded protein is CASSTRVRTSGGEQYF.

The chain couples TRBV5-4 to TRBJ1-1, with D possibly matching TRBD1 (5 bases). Trimming removed 5 bases from V and 2 bases from J, with 16 bases in between. Per germline, CDR1 SGHNT and CDR2 YYREEE (reference sequence). This CDR3 has 15 residues. CDR3 sequence: CASSLHGTSNTEAFF. The CDR3 DNA reads TGTGCCAGCAGTCTCCATGGGACCTCCAACACTGAAGCTTTCTTT.

V usage is TRBV6-6 and J usage is TRBJ2-7; D may be TRBD2 (6 bases). Germline CDR1 and CDR2: MNHNY and SVGAGI (reference sequence). The CDR3 covers 16 residues. V lost 2 bases and J 1 base, leaving 15 bases between the germline ends. This CDR3 is CASSYPGLKPSYEQYF. The CDR3 DNA reads as TGTGCCAGCAGTTACCCCGGACTAAAGCCGTCCTACGAGCAGTACTTC.

The chain employs TRBV18 and TRBJ2-5, with 12 bases matching TRBD2. CDR3 length: 16 residues. Germline V gene data show CDR1 as KGHSH and CDR2 as LQKENI. J was trimmed by 5 bases and V by 3 bases; bases with no gene match: 7. The CDR3 DNA reads as TGTGCCAGCTCACCCCGGACTAGCGGGACGGCGGAGACCCAGTACTTC. Its translation: CASSPRTSGTAETQYF.

The V and J genes are TRBV6-6 and TRBJ2-1; 9 bases match TRBD1. CDR1 MNHNY and CDR2 SVGAGI come from the germline V gene (reference sequence). The CDR3 spans 14 residues. Germline trimming cut 7 bases from V and 6 bases from J; bases unmatched to any gene: 7. The CDR3 loop reads CASIRDRVINEQFF. The CDR3 bases are TGTGCCAGCATTCGGGACAGGGTCATCAATGAGCAGTTCTTC.

The CDR3 DNA follows: TGTGCCAGCTCACTCGGGAGGGGTGAGCAGTTCTTC. Its translation: CASSLGRGEQFF. The V and J genes are TRBV18 and TRBJ2-1, with 8 positions matching TRBD2. After removal of 4 bases from V and 9 bases from J, the junction contained 2 bases not matched to a gene. The CDR3 loop spans 12 amino acids. The germline gives CDR1 KGHSH, CDR2 LQKENI.

This clone was found once. This chain joins TRBV6-1 and TRBJ2-7; D gene ambiguous. Trimming took off 1 base at V and 9 bases at J, with 13 bases between the two ends. Germline V gene sequence: CDR1 MNHNS, CDR2 SASEGT. The CDR3 loop spans 13 amino acids. The CDR3: CASSEVEAVLQYF. The CDR3 DNA follows: TGTGCCAGCAGTGAAGTAGAGGCGGTTTTGCAGTACTTC.

This rearrangement joins TRBV18 to TRBJ2-5; 9 positions agree with TRBD2. There are 17 residues in the CDR3. CDR1 KGHSH and CDR2 LQKENI come from the germline V gene. Trimming took 0 bases from V and 1 from J; bases not matched to a gene: 6. The DNA for the CDR3 is TGTGCCAGCTCACCACCGATACCTAGCGGGATCCAAGAGACCCAGTACTTC. Its translation: CASSPPIPSGIQETQYF.

This clone occurred once. This CDR3 is also generated by other DNA sequences in the sample. The genes are TRBV2 and TRBJ1-5; TRBD1 matches 8 bases. The CDR3 is 13 amino acids. Trimming at V came to 6 bases and at J to 7 bases, leaving 5 bases not matched to a gene. The germline V gene has CDR1 SNHLY and CDR2 FYNNEI. The DNA for the CDR3 is TGTGCCAGCAGAGACAGGGGAGGACAGCCCCAGCATTTT. Amino acids: CASRDRGGQPQHF.

Here the CDR3 DNA reads TGTGCCAGTAGTGCGGTCAGGGGAAATGAGCAGTTCTTC. It encodes CASSAVRGNEQFF. This chain uses TRBV19 with TRBJ2-1; perhaps TRBD1 as D (6 bases). CDR1 is LNHDA, CDR2 SQIVND, per germline (reference sequence). The CDR3 runs 13 residues. Between the trimmed V and J ends, which lost 5 bases and 7 bases, there was a span of 12 bases.

The chain links TRBV27 to TRBJ2-1, with D hard to call. This CDR3 has 14 amino acids. The V gene lost 1 base and the J gene lost 5 bases, with 9 bases spanning the gap. Germline V gives CDR1 MNHEY, CDR2 SMNVEV (reference sequence). This chain's CDR3 is CASSLWAVDNEQFF. For the CDR3, the DNA is TGTGCCAGCAGTTTATGGGCAGTAGACAATGAGCAGTTCTTC.

The genes are TRBV5-8 and TRBJ2-7; TRBD2 agrees at 11 bases. V lost 2 bases to trimming and J lost 3 bases; unmatched junction nucleotides: 7. The germline gives CDR1 SGHTS, CDR2 YDEGEE. The CDR3 runs to 16 residues. CDR3 bases: TGTGCCAGCAGCTTCACTAGCGGGAGACCTCACTACGAGCAGTACTTC. Its protein product is CASSFTSGRPHYEQYF.